The rows below give T cell receptor beta chains drawn from one sample of a study of blood T cell repertoires in COVID-19. Only in-frame clones appear in the TCRdb table, and some are missing; sequencing was by immunoSEQ multiplex PCR. The profile covers roughly 84,000 clones, with about 80% appearing a single time and approximately 4.4% taken by the ten largest. Material: peripheral blood. The receptor set was obtained from a woman aged 45-65 years with acute or convalescent COVID-19. Both conserved end residues are part of each CDR3. Each record gives: clone size, J gene, V gene, D gene, CDR3 DNA, CDR3 protein. The D gene is left open where the match is weak. Size values are once, few and many counts, or a class for expanded clones, and some rows have none.

>NA|TRBJ2-3|TRBV7-3|NA
TGTGCCAGCAGCTTAACTCCGGGACTGGGCACAGATACGCAGTATTTT
CASSLTPGLGTDTQYF
>NA|TRBJ1-4|TRBV2|NA
TGTGCCAGCAGCAACCTGAGCGGTGGAGAAAAACTGTTTTTT
CASSNLSGGEKLFF
>few|TRBJ2-1|TRBV11-1|NA
TGTGCCAGCAGCACGGGTCCGGACAATGAGCAGTTCTTC
CASSTGPDNEQFF
>NA|TRBJ1-4|TRBV3-1/TRBV3-2|NA
TGTGCCAGCAGTCGTGGAGCTAATGAAAAACTGTTTTTT
CASSRGANEKLFF
>NA|TRBJ2-1|TRBV28|NA
TGTGCCAGCAGTGGCTCCGGGACACTCTCCTACAATGAGCAGTTCTTC
CASSGSGTLSYNEQFF
>NA|TRBJ2-5|TRBV7-6|NA
TGTGCCAGCAGCTCAGGGCGCGAGACCCAGTACTTC
CASSSGRETQYF
>NA|TRBJ2-2|TRBV10-3|TRBD1
TGTGCCATCAGTAGGGACAGTCAGACCGGGGAGCTGTTTTTT
CAISRDSQTGELFF
>NA|TRBJ1-1|TRBV19|NA
TGTGCCAGTAGTATAGATTTTAGCGGGGGGCTCGGGGCTTTCTTT
CASSIDFSGGLGAFF
>NA|TRBJ2-5|TRBV5-1|TRBD1
TGCGCCAGCAGCTTAGGGACAGGGCGGGAAGAGACCCAGTACTTC
CASSLGTGREETQYF
>NA|TRBJ1-1|TRBV2|NA
TGTGCCAGCAGTGAACAAGGGGGGAACACTGAAGCTTTCTTT
CASSEQGGNTEAFF